Sequencing of this TCR beta chain was carried out in a study of PD-1 blockade in classical Hodgkin lymphoma. Study conclusions and caveats: Whatever underlies the repertoire differences (possibly disease activity or prior therapy) remains undefined. TCR diversity rose significantly by C4D1 in CD4+ but not CD8+ cells.

Note on this clone: Its antigen is undetermined.

The repertoire was sequenced with immunoSEQ multiplex PCR; TCRdb's copy has only in-frame clones and lacks some. Altogether 20,000 to 25,000 clones are present, roughly 80% being singletons, with the ten largest covering 20% to 25%. Germline trimming cut 0 bases from V and 3 bases from J; bases unmatched to any gene: 10. The CDR3 contains 18 residues. Germline V gene lookup returns CDR1 SGHDT and CDR2 YYEEEE. Time point noted: cycle 4 day 1 (C4D1), after 6 weeks of nivolumab. Autologous stem cell transplantation was followed by relapse in every patient, and brentuximab vedotin exposure varied. The TCR comes from a human donor with classical Hodgkin lymphoma. V usage is TRBV5-6 and J usage is TRBJ2-5; 11 positions agree with TRBD2. Material: peripheral blood mononuclear cells (PBMCs), obtained before the fourth cycle of nivolumab. The CDR3 loop is CASSLAVRLAGPKETQYF. For the CDR3, the DNA is TGTGCCAGCAGCTTGGCGGTCCGACTAGCGGGACCCAAAGAGACCCAGTACTTC.